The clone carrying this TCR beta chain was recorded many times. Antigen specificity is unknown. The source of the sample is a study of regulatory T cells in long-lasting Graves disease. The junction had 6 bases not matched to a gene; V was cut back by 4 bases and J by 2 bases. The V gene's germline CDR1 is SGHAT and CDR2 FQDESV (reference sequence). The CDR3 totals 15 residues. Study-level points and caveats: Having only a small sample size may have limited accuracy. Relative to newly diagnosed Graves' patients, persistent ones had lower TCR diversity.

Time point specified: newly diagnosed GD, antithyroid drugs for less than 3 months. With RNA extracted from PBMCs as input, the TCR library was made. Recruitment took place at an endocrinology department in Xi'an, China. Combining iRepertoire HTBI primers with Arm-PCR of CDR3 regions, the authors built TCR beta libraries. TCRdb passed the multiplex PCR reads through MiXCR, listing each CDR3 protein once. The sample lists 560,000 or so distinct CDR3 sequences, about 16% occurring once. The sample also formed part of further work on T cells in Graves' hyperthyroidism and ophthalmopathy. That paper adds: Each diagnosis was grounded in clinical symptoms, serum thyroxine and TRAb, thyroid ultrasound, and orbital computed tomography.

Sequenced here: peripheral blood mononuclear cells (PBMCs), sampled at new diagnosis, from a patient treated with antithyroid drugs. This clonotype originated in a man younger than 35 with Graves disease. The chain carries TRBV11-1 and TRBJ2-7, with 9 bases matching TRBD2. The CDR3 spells CASSSLASGTYEQYF. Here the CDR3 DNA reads TGTGCCAGCAGCTCATTGGCTAGCGGGACCTACGAGCAGTACTTC. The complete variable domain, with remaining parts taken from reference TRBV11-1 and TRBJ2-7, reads EAEVAQSPRYKITEKSQAVAFWCDPISGHATLYWYRQILGQGPELLVQFQDESVVDDSQLPKDRFSAERLKGVDSTLKIQPAELGDSAMYLCASSSLASGTYEQYFGPGTRLTVT.